Reported below is one TCR beta chain. The CDR3 spans 19 residues. CDR1 and CDR2 from the germline V gene are SNHLY and FYNNEI. With 3 bases clipped from V and 0 bases from J, the junction kept 10 bases outside the gene matches. Data came from immunoSEQ multiplex PCR; TCRdb stores just in-frame clones and leaves some out. The repertoire has tens of thousands of clones, roughly 90% of them found once; the top ten carry just under 2%. The data were taken from a study of T cell changes during pregnancy in multiple sclerosis. This clonotype was obtained from a female donor with multiple sclerosis, enrolled in a pregnancy study. The sequences come from peripheral blood, collected in the second trimester of pregnancy. V usage is TRBV2 and J usage is TRBJ2-1, with TRBD2 identical over 11 bases. The chain's CDR3 is CASSELGLAGGNSYNEQFF. DNA of the CDR3: TGTGCCAGCAGTGAGCTAGGTCTAGCGGGGGGCAACTCCTACAATGAGCAGTTCTTC.